A selection of T cell receptor beta chains follows, all from one sample in a study of cytomegalovirus exposure and HLA in healthy donors. Only in-frame clones appear in the TCRdb table, and some are missing; sequencing was by immunoSEQ multiplex PCR. The sample has about 72,000 clones, about 66% seen once. The sequenced sample consisted of PBMCs. The receptors were gathered from a middle-aged man in good health and CMV-seropositive. Each CDR3 is given with its conserved first and last residue. D genes are given only for firm matches. A row's size may be missing; if present it is once, few, many or a size class.

TRBJ2-5 | . | TRBD2 | 18 | TRBV4-1 | TGCGCCAGCAGCCAACCCTCCCCGACTAGCGGGGAGGAAGAGACCCAGTACTTC | CASSQPSPTSGEEETQYF
TRBJ1-2 | few | . | 13 | TRBV5-1 | TGCGCCAGCAGGTCGACAGACACTGATGGCTACACCTTC | CASRSTDTDGYTF
TRBJ1-2 | . | . | 14 | TRBV7-2 | TGTGCCAGCAGCCCGGGGGATTACCTGGGAGGCTACACCTTC | CASSPGDYLGGYTF
TRBJ2-1 | few | . | 14 | TRBV25-1 | TGTGCCAGCAGTAAATCGGGTACCTCCGATGAGCAGTTCTTC | CASSKSGTSDEQFF
TRBJ2-1 | . | . | 16 | TRBV7-2 | TGTGCCAGCAGCTTAGACGGACTGGGAGCGGGTAGTGAGCAGTTCTTC | CASSLDGLGAGSEQFF
TRBJ1-3 | . | TRBD1 | 15 | TRBV28 | TGTGCCAGCAGTTCACGACAGGGGCTTGGAAACACCATATATTTT | CASSSRQGLGNTIYF
TRBJ1-1 | few | . | 13 | TRBV5-6 | TGTGCCAGCAGCCTTGGTAGGAGGCCTGAAGCTTTCTTT | CASSLGRRPEAFF
TRBJ2-3 | . | TRBD2 | 17 | TRBV5-1 | TGCGCCAGCAGCTTGACGTTGGCGGGGGTTAGCACAGATACGCAGTATTTT | CASSLTLAGVSTDTQYF
TRBJ2-3 | . | . | 12 | TRBV5-6 | TGTGCCAGCAGCTTCAGCGGAGATACGCAGTATTTT | CASSFSGDTQYF
TRBJ2-2 | . | . | 14 | TRBV28 | TGTGCCAGCAGTTTATTCGCGAACACCGGGGAGCTGTTTTTT | CASSLFANTGELFF
TRBJ1-6 | . | . | 13 | TRBV7-8 | TGTGCCAGCAGCTTCCAGGGCGGTTCACCCCTCCACTTT | CASSFQGGSPLHF
TRBJ2-7 | few | TRBD2 | 15 | TRBV7-3 | TGTGCCAGCAGCTTTTACCGGGAGGAGGACCACGAGCAGTACTTC | CASSFYREEDHEQYF
TRBJ2-3 | . | TRBD2 | 16 | TRBV5-1 | TGCGCCAGCAGCTTGGGGACTAGCGGGGGCGGGGATACGCAGTATTTT | CASSLGTSGGGDTQYF
TRBJ1-1 | . | TRBD1 | 12 | TRBV15 | TGTGCCACCAGCAGGGACAGGGGGCATGCTTTCTTT | CATSRDRGHAFF
TRBJ2-3 | . | . | 15 | TRBV6-1 | TGTGCCAGCAGTGACCTTGCCTGGGGGGCAGATACGCAGTATTTT | CASSDLAWGADTQYF
TRBJ2-5 | . | TRBD1 | 15 | TRBV19 | TGTGCCAGTAGTATCGACAGGGTGTACCAAGAGACCCAGTACTTC | CASSIDRVYQETQYF
TRBJ1-6 | once | TRBD1 | 13 | TRBV19 | TGTGCCAGTAGTCCCGACAGGGAAGGACCCCTCCACTTT | CASSPDREGPLHF
TRBJ2-7 | . | . | 15 | TRBV6-6 | TGTGCCAGCAGTTTCTATAGTACAGGGCCAGGCGAGCAGTACTTC | CASSFYSTGPGEQYF
TRBJ1-5 | . | TRBD1 | 14 | TRBV18 | TGTGCCAGCTCAGGGACAGGGAAGAATCAGCCCCAGCATTTT | CASSGTGKNQPQHF
TRBJ1-1 | . | TRBD1 | 15 | TRBV7-9 | TGTGCCAGCAGCTTAGGACAGGGGGCGATTACTGAAGCTTTCTTT | CASSLGQGAITEAFF
TRBJ1-1 | few | . | 13 | TRBV29-1 | TGCAGCCTTGAACCTCAGGCGAACACTGAAGCTTTCTTT | CSLEPQANTEAFF
TRBJ1-1 | . | . | 13 | TRBV7-2 | TGTGCCAGCAGTACTACAGGGAACACTGAAGCTTTCTTT | CASSTTGNTEAFF
TRBJ1-1 | . | . | 15 | TRBV4-3 | TGCGCCAGCAGCCAAGAAGCAGGGATGAACACTGAAGCTTTCTTT | CASSQEAGMNTEAFF
TRBJ1-2 | . | TRBD1 | 17 | TRBV5-4 | TGTGCCAGCAGCCCCACGCTTTTCGGACAGGGTGGCTATGGCTACACCTTC | CASSPTLFGQGGYGYTF
TRBJ2-1 | . | . | 15 | TRBV9 | TGTGCCAGCAGCGTAGTTGTGGGTGCGGAAAATGAGCAGTTCTTC | CASSVVVGAENEQFF
TRBJ2-7 | few | TRBD1 | 14 | TRBV28 | TGTGCCAGCACCATGACAGGGGGCGAGTACGAGCAGTACTTC | CASTMTGGEYEQYF
TRBJ2-7 | . | TRBD1 | 13 | TRBV18 | TGTGCCAGCTCACCACCGACAGGGTACGAGCAGTACTTC | CASSPPTGYEQYF
TRBJ2-2 | . | . | 16 | TRBV30 | TGTGCCTGGAAATGGGGCCAGCGGGCTAGAACCGGGGAGCTGTTTTTT | CAWKWGQRARTGELFF
TRBJ2-4 | once | TRBD1 | 14 | TRBV5-1 | TGCGCCAGCAGCGACCGGGACAGGGGAAACATTCAGTACTTC | CASSDRDRGNIQYF
TRBJ2-5 | . | . | 13 | TRBV7-6 | TGTGCCAGCAGCCTACTAGCACGGGAGACCCAGTACTTC | CASSLLARETQYF
TRBJ1-2 | . | TRBD1 | 12 | TRBV5-4 | TGTGCCAGCAGCATAGGACAGGACGGCTACACCTTC | CASSIGQDGYTF
TRBJ1-2 | . | . | 15 | TRBV4-2 | TGTGCCAGCAGCCAAGACCAGGCAGCCAACTATGGCTACACCTTC | CASSQDQAANYGYTF
TRBJ1-2 | few | . | 13 | TRBV12-5 | TGTGCTAGTGGTTTGCAGGGGCGGAATGGCTACACCTTC | CASGLQGRNGYTF
TRBJ2-7 | . | TRBD1 | 16 | TRBV4-3 | TGCGCCAGCAGCCAAGATCAGACAGGGGGTGGCTACGAGCAGTACTTC | CASSQDQTGGGYEQYF
TRBJ1-2 | . | . | 14 | TRBV5-4 | TGTGCCAGCAGCTTTTCTGGCGGCGACTATGGCTACACCTTC | CASSFSGGDYGYTF